These T cell receptor beta chains were read from a single sample in a study of blood T cells in healthy people across ages. Via MiXCR, TCRdb re-called the 5' RACE reads, giving one row per CDR3 protein. In the table there are approximately 880,000 distinct CDR3 sequences, roughly 50% of which are singletons. Sequencing used blood. Receptors were obtained from a man younger than 45 in good health. Each CDR3 is given with its conserved first and last residue. The order of the fields is D gene, V gene, clone size, J gene, CDR3 protein, CDR3 DNA. A D gene is named only where the DNA matches it firmly. Not all rows give a size; the values are once, few, many and, for expanded clones, a class.

-	TRBV20-1	-	TRBJ2-7	CSAPQAYEQYF	TGCAGTGCGCCGCAGGCCTACGAGCAGTACTTC
TRBD1	TRBV28	-	TRBJ2-1	CASSSRDRGFSYNEQFF	TGTGCCAGCAGTTCCCGGGACAGGGGGTTCTCCTACAATGAGCAGTTCTTC
-	TRBV7-2	-	TRBJ2-3	CASRLRGSVDTQYF	TGTGCCAGCAGGTTGCGGGGTTCGGTAGATACGCAGTATTTT
-	TRBV6-5	few	TRBJ2-3	CASSYSRGSSTDTQYF	TGTGCCAGCAGTTACTCGCGAGGTTCTAGCACAGATACGCAGTATTTT
-	TRBV30	few	TRBJ2-7	CAWSPGLTPYEQYF	TGTGCCTGGAGTCCGGGTTTAACTCCCTACGAGCAGTACTTC
-	TRBV20-1	-	TRBJ2-5	CSAPRPRTQETQYF	TGCAGTGCCCCTCGCCCGAGAACCCAAGAGACCCAGTACTTC
-	TRBV9	-	TRBJ1-5	CASSVFLGVSNQPQHF	TGTGCCAGCAGCGTATTTCTAGGGGTATCCAATCAGCCCCAGCATTTT
TRBD1	TRBV20-1	few	TRBJ2-1	CSATYRGLTRYEQFF	TGCAGTGCTACCTACAGGGGGCTTACCAGGTATGAGCAGTTCTTC
-	TRBV5-1	few	TRBJ1-2	CASSPGEGNYGYTF	TGCGCCAGCAGCCCGGGGGAGGGGAACTATGGCTACACCTTC
-	TRBV20-1	-	TRBJ2-3	CSATEQGPTDTQYF	TGCAGCGCAACGGAGCAGGGCCCTACAGATACGCAGTATTTT
-	TRBV7-2	few	TRBJ1-1	CASSSTGPETEAFF	TGTGCCAGCAGCTCTACGGGGCCAGAGACTGAAGCTTTCTTT
-	TRBV14	-	TRBJ2-5	CASSQYASEAPQETQYF	TGTGCCAGCAGCCAATACGCTAGCGAGGCGCCTCAGGAGACCCAGTACTTC
-	TRBV6-2/TRBV6-3	-	TRBJ1-1	CASSYGEPPRNTEAFF	TGTGCCAGCAGTTACGGGGAGCCACCCCGGAACACTGAAGCTTTCTTT
-	TRBV13	-	TRBJ2-5	CASTERGGPRNNEQYF	TGTGCCAGCACCGAGAGGGGCGGGCCTCGGAACAATGAGCAGTACTTC
-	TRBV20-1	few	TRBJ1-2	CSAFLLAGPNGYTF	TGCAGTGCTTTCCTACTGGCGGGCCCCAATGGCTACACCTTC
-	TRBV7-2	-	TRBJ2-5	CASSLSLLQETQYF	TGTGCCAGCAGCTTAAGTCTACTCCAAGAGACCCAGTACTTC